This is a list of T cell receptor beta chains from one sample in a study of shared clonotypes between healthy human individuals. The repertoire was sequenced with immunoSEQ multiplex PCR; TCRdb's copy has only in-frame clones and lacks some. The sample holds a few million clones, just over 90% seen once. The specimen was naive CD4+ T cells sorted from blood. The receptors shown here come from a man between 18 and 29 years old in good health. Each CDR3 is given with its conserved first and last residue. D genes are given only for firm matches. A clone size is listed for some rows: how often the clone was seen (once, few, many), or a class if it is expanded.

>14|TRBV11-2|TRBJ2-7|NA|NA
CASSFLTGPPEQYF
TGTGCCAGCAGCTTCCTGACAGGTCCACCGGAGCAGTACTTC
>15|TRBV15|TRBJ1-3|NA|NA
CATSRGLSSGNTIYF
TGTGCCACCAGCAGAGGTCTTAGCTCTGGAAACACCATATATTTT
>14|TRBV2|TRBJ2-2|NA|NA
CASRTAANTGELFF
TGTGCCAGCCGGACGGCGGCGAACACCGGGGAGCTGTTTTTT
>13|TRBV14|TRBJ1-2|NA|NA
CASSRQQGLGYTF
TGTGCCAGCAGCCGACAACAGGGACTGGGCTACACCTTC
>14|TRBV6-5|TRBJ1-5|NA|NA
CASARGTEGQPQHF
TGTGCCAGCGCGCGGGGTACAGAAGGTCAGCCCCAGCATTTT
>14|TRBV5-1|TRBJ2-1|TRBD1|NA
CASSLGQADNEQFF
TGCGCCAGCAGCCTAGGACAGGCGGACAATGAGCAGTTCTTC
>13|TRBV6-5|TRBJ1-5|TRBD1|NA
CASSRDRDRPQHF
TGTGCCAGCAGCAGGGACAGGGATCGGCCCCAGCATTTT
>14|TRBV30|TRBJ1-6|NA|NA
CAWSVPGGNSPLHF
TGTGCCTGGAGTGTACCCGGGGGTAATTCACCCCTCCACTTT
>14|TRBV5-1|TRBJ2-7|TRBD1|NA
CASSQDRGGREQYF
TGCGCCAGCAGCCAAGACAGGGGTGGACGCGAGCAGTACTTC
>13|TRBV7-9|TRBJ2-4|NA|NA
CASTSPLGGNQYF
TGTGCCAGCACCTCCCCCCTGGGGGGAAATCAGTACTTC
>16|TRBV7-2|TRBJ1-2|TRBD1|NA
CASSPQTGPLAYGYTF
TGTGCCAGCAGCCCCCAGACAGGGCCTCTCGCCTATGGCTACACCTTC
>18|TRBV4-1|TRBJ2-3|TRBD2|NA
CASSQDTLAGGRGDTQYF
TGCGCCAGCAGCCAAGATACCCTAGCGGGGGGGCGGGGAGATACGCAGTATTTT
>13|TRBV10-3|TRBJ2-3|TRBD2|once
CAARLADTDTQYF
TGTGCCGCCAGACTAGCGGACACAGATACGCAGTATTTT
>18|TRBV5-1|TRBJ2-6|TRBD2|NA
CASSPGASGTSGANVLTF
TGCGCCAGCAGCCCTGGTGCTAGCGGGACCTCTGGGGCCAACGTCCTGACTTTC
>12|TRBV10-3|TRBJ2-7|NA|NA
CAISGAAYEQYF
TGTGCCATCTCAGGGGCAGCCTACGAGCAGTACTTC
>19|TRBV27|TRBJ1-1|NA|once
CASRRAWDTLLSLNTEAFF
TGTGCCAGCAGGAGGGCGTGGGACACCCTTTTGTCTTTGAACACTGAAGCTTTCTTT
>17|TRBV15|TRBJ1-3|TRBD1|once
CATSRVAGGRPGNTIYF
TGTGCCACCAGCAGAGTGGCAGGGGGGAGACCTGGAAACACCATATATTTT
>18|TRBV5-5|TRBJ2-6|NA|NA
CASSLTPSGSSGANVLTF
TGTGCCAGCAGCTTGACGCCGAGTGGGTCATCTGGGGCCAACGTCCTGACTTTC
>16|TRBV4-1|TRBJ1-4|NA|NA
CASSEVGGRGNEKLFF
TGCGCCAGCAGCGAAGTGGGGGGCCGGGGGAATGAAAAACTGTTTTTT
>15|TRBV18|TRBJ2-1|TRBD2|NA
CASSSRREDYNEQFF
TGTGCCAGCTCCTCCCGGCGGGAGGACTACAATGAGCAGTTCTTC
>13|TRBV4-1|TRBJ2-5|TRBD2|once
CASSLGLAETQYF
TGCGCCAGCAGTCTCGGACTAGCGGAGACCCAGTACTTC
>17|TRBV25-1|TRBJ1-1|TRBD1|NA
CASSVWRDSLMNTEAFF
TGTGCCAGCAGTGTTTGGCGGGACAGCCTAATGAACACTGAAGCTTTCTTT
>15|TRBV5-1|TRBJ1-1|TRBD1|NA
CASSSGQGMNTEAFF
TGCGCCAGCAGCTCCGGACAGGGGATGAACACTGAAGCTTTCTTT
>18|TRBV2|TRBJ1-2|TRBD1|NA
CASKQSVRGGKSDYGYTF
TGTGCCAGCAAACAATCGGTGCGAGGGGGCAAGTCTGACTATGGCTACACCTTC
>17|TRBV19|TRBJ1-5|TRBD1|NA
CASSGRLKTGANQPQHF
TGTGCCAGTAGTGGGAGACTGAAAACAGGGGCCAATCAGCCCCAGCATTTT
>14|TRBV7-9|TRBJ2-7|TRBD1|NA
CASSLRQGAYEQYF
TGTGCCAGCAGCTTGCGACAGGGGGCGTACGAGCAGTACTTC
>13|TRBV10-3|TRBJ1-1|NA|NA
CAISGQANTEAFF
TGTGCCATCAGTGGACAGGCGAACACTGAAGCTTTCTTT
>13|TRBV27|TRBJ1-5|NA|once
CASSFRDGQPQHF
TGTGCCAGCAGTTTCCGGGACGGGCAGCCCCAGCATTTT
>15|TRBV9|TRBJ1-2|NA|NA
CASSAQEIAPYGYTF
TGTGCCAGCAGCGCGCAGGAGATCGCACCCTATGGCTACACCTTC
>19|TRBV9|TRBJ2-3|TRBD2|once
CASSVGLAGGSLQADTQYF
TGTGCCAGCAGCGTAGGCCTAGCGGGGGGGTCATTACAGGCAGATACGCAGTATTTT
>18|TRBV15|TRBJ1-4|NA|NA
CATSRDQPGVATNEKLFF
TGTGCCACCAGCAGAGATCAGCCAGGTGTTGCAACTAATGAAAAACTGTTTTTT
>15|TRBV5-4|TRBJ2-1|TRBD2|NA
CASSWTSGLYNEQFF
TGTGCCAGCAGCTGGACTAGCGGGTTATACAATGAGCAGTTCTTC
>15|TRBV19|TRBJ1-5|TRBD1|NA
CASRVGTGELQPQHF
TGTGCCAGTAGGGTGGGGACAGGGGAGCTCCAGCCCCAGCATTTT
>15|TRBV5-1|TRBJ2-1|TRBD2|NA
CASSLGLAGGNEQFF
TGCGCCAGCAGCCTGGGACTAGCGGGCGGCAATGAGCAGTTCTTC
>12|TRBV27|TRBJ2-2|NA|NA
CAAGRFTGELFF
TGTGCCGCCGGACGGTTCACCGGGGAGCTGTTTTTT
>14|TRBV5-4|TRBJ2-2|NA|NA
CASSLDRVIGELFF
TGTGCCAGCAGCTTGGACAGGGTCATCGGGGAGCTGTTTTTT